Listed below are T cell receptor beta chains from one sample, sequenced in a study of T cells after posttransplantation cyclophosphamide. The assay was immunoSEQ multiplex PCR, and TCRdb's table has in-frame clones only and misses some. Recorded here are about 30,000 clones, with no singletons, and the ten leading clones hold approximately 3%. Sequencing was carried out using PBMCs. The receptor set was obtained from a woman aged 60 to 75 in good health, CMV-negative, and a related stem cell transplant donor. Each CDR3 is given with its conserved first and last residue. The order of the fields is J gene, clone size, V gene, D gene, CDR3 DNA, CDR3 protein. The D gene is left open where the match is weak. Clone size is not always given. Where it is, it says once, few, many or a class for expanded clones.

J: TRBJ2-3
size: few
V: TRBV6-6
D: TRBD2
DNA: TGTGCCAGCAGTAAGACGGGACTAGCGGGAGGACGTCCGCAGTATTTT
CDR3: CASSKTGLAGGRPQYF

J: TRBJ2-5
size: .
V: TRBV5-4
D: TRBD2
DNA: TGTGCCAGCAGCCCCGATTGGTTTAGCGGGATTGAGACCCAGTACTTC
CDR3: CASSPDWFSGIETQYF

J: TRBJ2-6
size: many
V: TRBV5-8
D: .
DNA: TGTGCCAGCAGTCACTCTGGGGCCAACGTCCTGACTTTC
CDR3: CASSHSGANVLTF

J: TRBJ2-3
size: few
V: TRBV25-1
D: .
DNA: TGTGCCAGCAGTGCGCCCCCAGGCCTTGGCCTTGGCGCAGATACGCAGTATTTT
CDR3: CASSAPPGLGLGADTQYF

J: TRBJ1-2
size: many
V: TRBV7-2
D: TRBD1
DNA: TGTGCCAGCAGCACTGTCCGACAGGGTTCGGGATACACCTTC
CDR3: CASSTVRQGSGYTF

J: TRBJ2-7
size: .
V: TRBV7-2
D: TRBD2
DNA: TGTGCCAGCAGCTTAGCGAGCGGGAGTGTATACGAGCAGTACTTC
CDR3: CASSLASGSVYEQYF

J: TRBJ2-7
size: many
V: TRBV11-2
D: TRBD1
DNA: TGTGCCAGCAGCTTCGATGGACAGGGGTTAGGGCAGTACTTC
CDR3: CASSFDGQGLGQYF

J: TRBJ2-1
size: many
V: TRBV19
D: TRBD1
DNA: TGTGCCAGTAGTGGACAGGGGGCGGGCTACAATGAGCAGTTCTTC
CDR3: CASSGQGAGYNEQFF

J: TRBJ2-2
size: few
V: TRBV30
D: .
DNA: TGTGCCTGGAGTGTAGGTCTAAAGGGCGGGGAGCTGTTTTTT
CDR3: CAWSVGLKGGELFF

J: TRBJ2-7
size: many
V: TRBV6-2/TRBV6-3
D: TRBD2
DNA: TGTGCCAGCAGCCCACCCGGGACTAATTTCTACGAGCAGTACTTC
CDR3: CASSPPGTNFYEQYF

J: TRBJ1-1
size: few
V: TRBV29-1
D: TRBD1
DNA: TGCAGCGTTGGAGGGGGCAACACTGAAGCTTTCTTT
CDR3: CSVGGGNTEAFF

J: TRBJ2-5
size: .
V: TRBV4-2
D: .
DNA: TGTGCCAGCAGCCTAGAGTCGACTTACCAAGAGACCCAGTACTTC
CDR3: CASSLESTYQETQYF

J: TRBJ2-7
size: few
V: TRBV27
D: TRBD1
DNA: TGTGCCAGCAGGAGACAGGGGGCGTTCTACGAGCAGTACTTC
CDR3: CASRRQGAFYEQYF

J: TRBJ2-2
size: few
V: TRBV7-8
D: TRBD1
DNA: TGTGCCAGCAGTCCGCAGGGACAGGCCGGGGAGCTGTTTTTT
CDR3: CASSPQGQAGELFF

J: TRBJ2-7
size: many
V: TRBV29-1
D: TRBD2
DNA: TGCAGCGTTACCTTAGCGGGAGTCCCCTACGAGCAGTACTTC
CDR3: CSVTLAGVPYEQYF

J: TRBJ2-1
size: many
V: TRBV7-9
D: .
DNA: TGTGCCAGCAGCCAATATGGTAGCTCCTACAATGAGCAGTTCTTC
CDR3: CASSQYGSSYNEQFF

J: TRBJ1-6
size: many
V: TRBV2
D: TRBD1
DNA: TGTGCCAGCAGCCAGATGGGACAGGGGGATTCACCCCTCCACTTT
CDR3: CASSQMGQGDSPLHF

J: TRBJ2-1
size: many
V: TRBV29-1
D: TRBD2
DNA: TGCAGCGTCCTACTGACCACAGCGGGGTACAATGAGCAGTTCTTC
CDR3: CSVLLTTAGYNEQFF

J: TRBJ2-1
size: many
V: TRBV25-1
D: TRBD1
DNA: TGTGCCAGCAGTGTAACTCCGACAGGGGACTACAATGAGCAGTTCTTC
CDR3: CASSVTPTGDYNEQFF

J: TRBJ1-5
size: .
V: TRBV15
D: .
DNA: TGTGCCACCAGCAGAGGGGGGGAGGGCAATCAGCCCCAGCATTTT
CDR3: CATSRGGEGNQPQHF

J: TRBJ1-1
size: many
V: TRBV4-1
D: TRBD1
DNA: TGCGCCAGCACCGTAGCGGACAGGGTGGGCACTGAAGCTTTCTTT
CDR3: CASTVADRVGTEAFF

J: TRBJ2-3
size: few
V: TRBV2
D: .
DNA: TGTGCCAGCACGGATCTGGGACTGGCAGATACGCAGTATTTT
CDR3: CASTDLGLADTQYF

J: TRBJ2-1
size: many
V: TRBV12-3/TRBV12-4
D: .
DNA: TGTGCCAGCAGTCCCAGGGAGGAGCAGTTCTTC
CDR3: CASSPREEQFF

J: TRBJ1-1
size: many
V: TRBV7-3
D: .
DNA: TGTGCCAGCAGCTTAACTTTACAGAACACTGAAGCTTTCTTT
CDR3: CASSLTLQNTEAFF

J: TRBJ2-3
size: many
V: TRBV27
D: .
DNA: TGTGCCAGCAGTTCGAGAAGCGGCCCCATGCCGACAGATACGCAGTATTTT
CDR3: CASSSRSGPMPTDTQYF

J: TRBJ1-1
size: few
V: TRBV30
D: .
DNA: TGTGCCCGAAGGGAGGGCCGGGGGGCTGAAGCTTTCTTT
CDR3: CARREGRGAEAFF

J: TRBJ1-1
size: many
V: TRBV10-1
D: .
DNA: TGCGCCAGCAGACACGACCCGGACAGTGAAGCTTTCTTT
CDR3: CASRHDPDSEAFF

J: TRBJ2-1
size: many
V: TRBV5-1
D: .
DNA: TGCGCCAGCAGCTCTTCATCTATTGGCAATGAGCAGTTCTTC
CDR3: CASSSSSIGNEQFF

J: TRBJ2-7
size: many
V: TRBV6-5
D: .
DNA: TGTGCCAGCAGTTACCTTCCCTCCTACGAGCAGTACTTC
CDR3: CASSYLPSYEQYF

J: TRBJ2-7
size: .
V: TRBV30
D: .
DNA: TGTGCCTGGAGTGTTCTCGGTACCGCTACCTACGAGCAGTACTTC
CDR3: CAWSVLGTATYEQYF

J: TRBJ2-2
size: many
V: TRBV7-9
D: .
DNA: TGTGCCAGCAGCCCGCCCTTTTCGAGCGCCGGGGAGCTGTTTTTT
CDR3: CASSPPFSSAGELFF

J: TRBJ1-6
size: .
V: TRBV9
D: .
DNA: TGTGCCAGCAGCGTAGTAGGGGATTCACCCCTCCACTTT
CDR3: CASSVVGDSPLHF

J: TRBJ2-6
size: many
V: TRBV5-6
D: TRBD2
DNA: TGTGCCAGCAGCTTGGCCGGGACTAGCGGGAGTTCTGGGGCCAACGTCCTGACTTTC
CDR3: CASSLAGTSGSSGANVLTF

J: TRBJ2-1
size: many
V: TRBV4-3
D: TRBD2
DNA: TGCGCCAGCAGCCATGAGTCAGCGGGGGGGCTTCGATTCTTC
CDR3: CASSHESAGGLRFF

J: TRBJ1-3
size: many
V: TRBV28
D: .
DNA: TGTGCCAGCAAAGGACAGAGCTCTGGAAACACCATATATTTT
CDR3: CASKGQSSGNTIYF

J: TRBJ2-7
size: many
V: TRBV2
D: .
DNA: TGTGCCAGCAGTGGCAGGTTTACCTACGAGCAGTACTTC
CDR3: CASSGRFTYEQYF

J: TRBJ2-7
size: many
V: TRBV2
D: TRBD2
DNA: TGTGCCAGCAGTGAACGGACTAGCGGGGGGCCCCTCTACGAGCAGTACTTC
CDR3: CASSERTSGGPLYEQYF

J: TRBJ2-2
size: many
V: TRBV18
D: TRBD1
DNA: TGTGCCAGCTCACCTCGGACAGGGAACACCGGGGAGCTGTTTTTT
CDR3: CASSPRTGNTGELFF

J: TRBJ2-5
size: many
V: TRBV5-8
D: .
DNA: TGTGCCAGCAGCTTGGTAGGGTTAGAGACCCAGTACTTC
CDR3: CASSLVGLETQYF